This TCR beta chain emerged from a study of T-cell reconstitution after alpha-beta-depleted transplantation in children. General study results and limits: After transplant, at about two months, alpha-beta T cells were reportedly derived from several hundred expanded graft clones.

In germline, CDR1 is SGHRS, CDR2 YFSETQ. V was shortened by 0 bases and J by 2 bases, with 9 bases between the two germline ends. The CDR3 has 15 residues. Of note for this clonotype: What it recognizes is unknown.

Researchers prepared the TCRbeta library using unique molecular identifiers, the study reports. TCRdb itself ran the PCR reads through MiXCR, one entry per CDR3 protein. Of fewer than 550,000 distinct CDR3 sequences in the sample, about a sixth were seen once. The chain is built from TRBV5-1 and TRBJ2-4; perhaps D is TRBD1 or TRBD2 (5 bases each). This sample comprised PBMCs, mostly from graft donor cells, obtained 360 days after TCRalphabeta/CD19-depleted stem cell transplant. The sequence came from a boy under three years old who had a stem cell transplant for Wiskott-Aldrich syndrome, so the T cells may come from the graft donor. The chain's CDR3 is CASSLGGFTKNIQYF. In DNA form, the CDR3 reads TGCGCCAGCAGCTTGGGGGGGTTTACCAAAAACATTCAGTACTTC.